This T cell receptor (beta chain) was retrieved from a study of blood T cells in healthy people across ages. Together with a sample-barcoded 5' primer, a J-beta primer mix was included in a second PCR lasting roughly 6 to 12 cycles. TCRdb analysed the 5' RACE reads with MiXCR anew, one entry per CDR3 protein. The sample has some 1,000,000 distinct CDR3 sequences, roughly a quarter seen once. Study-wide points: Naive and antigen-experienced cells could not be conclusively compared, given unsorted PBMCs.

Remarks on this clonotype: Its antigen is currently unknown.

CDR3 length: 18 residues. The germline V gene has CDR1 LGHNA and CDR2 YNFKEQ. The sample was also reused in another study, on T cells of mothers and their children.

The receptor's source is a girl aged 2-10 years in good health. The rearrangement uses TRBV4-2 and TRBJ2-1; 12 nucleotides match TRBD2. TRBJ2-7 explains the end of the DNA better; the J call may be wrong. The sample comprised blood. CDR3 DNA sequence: TGTGCCAGCAGCCAAGATCTTTCCCCTAGCGGGGGGGCCTACGAGCAGTACTTC. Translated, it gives CASSQDLSPSGGAYEQYF.